The sequence of this T cell receptor beta chain was determined in a study of CD4 and CD8 cells across lung adenocarcinoma regions. TCRdb analysed the PCR reads with MiXCR anew, one entry per CDR3 protein. In the table there are under 25,000 distinct CDR3 sequences, roughly half of which are singletons. This clonotype qualifies as medium-sized. Trimming left V 10 bases short and J 9 bases short, with 14 bases between. Germline assignment: CDR1 MNHNS and CDR2 SASEGT. This CDR3 contains 11 residues. Donors had localized lung adenocarcinoma, a non-small cell lung cancer. The specimen sequenced was CD8+ T cells from the center of a lung tumor. The chain combines TRBV6-1 with TRBJ2-3; D tentatively fits TRBD1 or TRBD2 (5 bases each). The sequence was collected from a female donor with lung adenocarcinoma. The CD4 and CD8 labels of this study may be unreliable. CDR3 sequence: CATGMWDTQYF. In DNA, the CDR3 is TGTGCCACAGGAATGTGGGACACGCAGTATTTT.